This TCR beta chain was sequenced for a study of cytomegalovirus exposure and HLA in healthy donors. General study findings and limits: Clonal expansion was found to be greater in HLA-associated TCR beta chains than in equally common others in a later analysis.

The length of the CDR3 is 13 residues. Germline lookup yields CDR1 MNHEY and CDR2 SVGAGI. V lost 4 bases and J lost 7; bases outside the gene matches: 6. With respect to this clone: Its cognate antigen is unknown.

PCR primers comprised 60 Vbeta and 13 Jbeta primers. The data were produced by immunoSEQ multiplex PCR, yet TCRdb's version contains in-frame clones alone and is incomplete. The data hold about 140,000 clones, with more than 70% observed a single time. The specimen was PBMCs. This receptor was obtained from a man aged 35 to 55 in good health and CMV-seronegative. V usage is TRBV6-5 and J usage is TRBJ1-1; 7 nucleotides align to TRBD1. In DNA, the CDR3 is TGTGCCAGCAGTTTGACAGGGTCGATTGAAGCTTTCTTT. This sequence encodes CASSLTGSIEAFF.